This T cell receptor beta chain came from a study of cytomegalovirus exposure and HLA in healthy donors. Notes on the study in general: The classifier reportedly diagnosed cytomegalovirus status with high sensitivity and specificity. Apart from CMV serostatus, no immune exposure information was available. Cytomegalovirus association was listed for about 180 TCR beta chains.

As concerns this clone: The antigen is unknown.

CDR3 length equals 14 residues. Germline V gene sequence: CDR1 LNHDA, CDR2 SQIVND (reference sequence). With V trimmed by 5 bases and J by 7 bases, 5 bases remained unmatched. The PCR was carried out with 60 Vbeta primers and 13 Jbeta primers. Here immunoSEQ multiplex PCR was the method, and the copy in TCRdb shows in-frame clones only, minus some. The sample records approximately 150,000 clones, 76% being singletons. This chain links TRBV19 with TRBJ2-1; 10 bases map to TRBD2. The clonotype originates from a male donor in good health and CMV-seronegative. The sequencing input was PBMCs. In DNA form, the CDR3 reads TGTGCCAGTAGTCAAACTAGCGGGGAAAATGAGCAGTTCTTC. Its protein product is CASSQTSGENEQFF.